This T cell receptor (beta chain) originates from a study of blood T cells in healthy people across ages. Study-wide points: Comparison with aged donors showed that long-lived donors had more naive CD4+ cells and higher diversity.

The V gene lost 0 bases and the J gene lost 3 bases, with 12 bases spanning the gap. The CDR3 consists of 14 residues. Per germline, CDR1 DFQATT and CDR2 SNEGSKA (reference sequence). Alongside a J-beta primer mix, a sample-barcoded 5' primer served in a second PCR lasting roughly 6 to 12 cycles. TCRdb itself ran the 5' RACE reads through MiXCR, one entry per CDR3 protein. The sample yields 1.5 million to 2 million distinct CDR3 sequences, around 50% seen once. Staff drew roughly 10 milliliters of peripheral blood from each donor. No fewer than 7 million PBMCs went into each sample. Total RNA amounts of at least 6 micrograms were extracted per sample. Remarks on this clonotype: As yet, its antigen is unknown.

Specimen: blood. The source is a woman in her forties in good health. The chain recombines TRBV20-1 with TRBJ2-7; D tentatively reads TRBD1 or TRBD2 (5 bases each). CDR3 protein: CSARDQGEVYEQYF. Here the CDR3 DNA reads TGCAGTGCTAGAGACCAGGGAGAGGTCTACGAGCAGTACTTC.